Shown below are 28 T cell receptor beta chains from a single sample sequenced in a study of T cell repertoires in cytomegalovirus infection. One entry per CDR3 protein results from TCRdb running MiXCR on the reads. The sample has fewer than 300,000 distinct CDR3 sequences, around 25% seen once. Material for sequencing was PBMCs. The source is a human donor in good health (CMV status not recorded). Some clones in this sample may be carry-over from other donors' samples.

The sample holds many counts of this clonotype. The chain combines TRBV7-2 with TRBJ2-3, with 7 nucleotides matching TRBD1. Germline V lookup: CDR1 SGHTA, CDR2 FQGNSA. The CDR3 loop spans 15 amino acids. V lost 6 bases to trimming and J lost 4 bases; unmatched junction nucleotides: 10. The CDR3 nucleotides read TGTGCCAGCAGACAAGACAGGGCCATTGCAGATACGCAGTATTTT. Amino acids: CASRQDRAIADTQYF.

This clonotype was seen a few times. The chain carries TRBV5-4 and TRBJ2-7; 8 nucleotides line up with TRBD2. Germline lookup yields CDR1 SGHNT and CDR2 YYREEE (reference sequence). V dropped 4 bases and J dropped 7; count of bases not matched to a gene: 13. There are 15 residues in the CDR3. The CDR3 here is CASSRIAGTLGEQYF. The DNA for the CDR3 is TGTGCCAGCAGCCGCATAGCGGGGACCTTGGGGGAGCAGTACTTC.

Many counts were recorded for this clonotype. The chain links TRBV7-9 to TRBJ2-7; the match to TRBD1 covers 7 bases. CDR1 is SEHNR and CDR2 is FQNEAQ in the germline V gene (reference sequence). The CDR3 sequence is 14 residues long. The trim removed 5 bases at V and 4 bases at J, leaving 8 bases unmatched. In DNA form, the CDR3 reads TGTGCCAGCAGCCTTACAGGGGTAGTATACGAGCAGTACTTC. Protein sequence: CASSLTGVVYEQYF.

The chain combines TRBV28 with TRBJ1-1; 10 bases map to TRBD1. J was trimmed by 1 base and V by 7 bases; bases with no gene match: 12. This CDR3 is built from 17 residues. Germline-derived CDR1 and CDR2 are MDHEN and SYDVKM. CDR3: CASTPTGQGVRNTEAFF. In DNA, the CDR3 is TGTGCCAGCACCCCCACCGGACAGGGGGTACGGAACACTGAAGCTTTCTTT.

Only a few counts were recorded for this clonotype. The CDR3 DNA sequence: TGTGCCAGCAGCTTTCGGACAGGGGGCTCCTACGAGCAGTACTTC. Translated, it gives CASSFRTGGSYEQYF. This rearrangement joins TRBV7-6 to TRBJ2-7; 10 bases are a match to TRBD1. CDR1 SGHVS and CDR2 FNYEAQ come from the germline V gene. This CDR3 is 15 amino acids long. V was pared by 3 bases and J by 0 bases, with 2 bases of the junction left unmatched.

This clonotype was detected many times. V usage is TRBV7-2 and J usage is TRBJ1-2; no firm D call. The CDR3 runs 14 residues. Germline V gives CDR1 SGHTA, CDR2 FQGNSA. V lost 5 bases and J 7 bases, leaving 17 bases between the germline ends. This CDR3 reads CASSPRSLATGYTF. In DNA, the CDR3 is TGTGCCAGCAGCCCAAGAAGTTTGGCTACTGGCTACACCTTC.

V usage is TRBV28 and J usage is TRBJ2-1; 11 bases map to TRBD1. This CDR3 region has 15 residues. Unmatched junction bases numbered 7, after V lost 5 bases and J lost 7 bases. Germline lookup yields CDR1 MDHEN and CDR2 SYDVKM. CDR3: CASSLGTGGRNEQFF. In DNA form, the CDR3 reads TGTGCCAGCAGTCTTGGGACAGGGGGTAGGAATGAGCAGTTCTTC.

The V gene is TRBV6-2 or TRBV6-3, the J gene TRBJ2-3; 8 nucleotides agree with TRBD2. CDR1 and CDR2 from the germline V gene are MNHEY and SVGEGT. Germline trimming cut 4 bases from V and 5 bases from J; bases unmatched to any gene: 14. The CDR3 length is 17 residues. The chain's CDR3 is CASSLTLAGPPGDTQYF. CDR3 DNA sequence: TGTGCCAGCAGTTTGACATTAGCGGGGCCTCCCGGAGATACGCAGTATTTT.

V usage is TRBV19 and J usage is TRBJ1-5; D unresolved. This CDR3 has 15 residues. V shed 3 bases and J shed 3 bases, with 12 bases lying between them. Looked up from germline, CDR1 is LNHDA and CDR2 is SQIVND (reference sequence). The CDR3 region has the DNA TGTGCCAGTAGTATGCTCCGACACAACAATCAGCCCCAGCATTTT. Encoded protein: CASSMLRHNNQPQHF.

The chain links TRBV2 to TRBJ2-2; D is possibly TRBD1 (7 bases). The germline V gene encodes CDR1 SNHLY and CDR2 FYNNEI. The V and J ends lost 7 bases and 7 bases respectively, with 19 bases between them. The CDR3 is 15 amino acids. Here the CDR3 DNA reads TGTGCCAGCAATAAGGAGGGGGCAGGCGTCGGGGAGCTGTTTTTT. Protein product: CASNKEGAGVGELFF.

This clonotype was detected ten times or more. The chain combines TRBV11-2 with TRBJ1-2; 7 positions agree with TRBD1. The junction had 5 bases not matched to a gene; V was cut back by 4 bases and J by 0 bases. Germline V CDR1 and CDR2: SGHAT, FQNNGV. This CDR3 is 15 amino acids long. The CDR3, as DNA: TGTGCCAGCAGCTCCGGGACAGCGTCTAACTATGGCTACACCTTC. Translating it yields CASSSGTASNYGYTF.

This clonotype was recorded a few times. The chain carries TRBV6-5 and TRBJ2-1, with D possibly matching TRBD2 (6 bases). This CDR3 has 17 residues. Germline V gene data show CDR1 as MNHEY and CDR2 as SVGAGI. Trimming removed 8 bases from V and 8 bases from J, with 28 bases in between. DNA of the CDR3: TGTGCCAGCGGGAGGCCGCGCACAGGATCCCTTCTTGATGAGCAGTTCTTC. Its protein product is CASGRPRTGSLLDEQFF.

This clonotype has more than one count but fewer than ten. V usage is TRBV19 and J usage is TRBJ2-1, with unresolved D. Germline CDR1 is LNHDA and CDR2 is SQIVND (reference sequence). Trimming removed 1 base from V and 0 bases from J, with 4 bases in between. This CDR3 region has 14 residues. CDR3 sequence (DNA): TGTGCCAGTAGTATAGGCAACTCCTACAATGAGCAGTTCTTC. It codes for CASSIGNSYNEQFF.

This clonotype was detected many times. The chain combines TRBV7-2 with TRBJ1-2, with 9 positions matching TRBD1. Germline V gene lookup returns CDR1 SGHTA and CDR2 FQGNSA. The CDR3 has 16 residues. Losses at the gene ends were 5 bases for V and 2 bases for J; bases not matched to a gene: 9. CDR3 residues: CASSPGWGTGNYGYTF. CDR3 DNA: TGTGCCAGCAGCCCCGGGTGGGGGACAGGGAACTATGGCTACACCTTC.

This clonotype appeared a few times. The chain links TRBV19 to TRBJ2-5; D gene unclear. There are 14 residues in the CDR3. V gave up 5 bases and J gave up 2 bases, with 12 bases separating them. From germline, CDR1 is LNHDA and CDR2 SQIVND (reference sequence). This CDR3 is CASSVVVAQETQYF. The CDR3 nucleotides are TGTGCCAGTAGTGTGGTGGTCGCTCAAGAGACCCAGTACTTC.

Of note for this clonotype: At one boundary the junction diverges from the germline segment, which might be a read error. The chain combines TRBV5-3 with TRBJ2-1; TRBD2 might be the D (7 bases). TRBV5-3 is known as an ORF, though its function is uncertain. The CDR3 is 17 residues long. This chain's CDR3 is CASSLFRRGDYYNEQFF. For the CDR3, the DNA is TGTGCCAGCAGCTTATTCAGGAGGGGGGACTACTACAATGAGCAGTTCTTC.

The V gene is TRBV28, the J gene TRBJ1-5; TRBD1 matches at 7 bases. CDR3 length: 15 residues. Germline-derived CDR1 and CDR2 are MDHEN and SYDVKM. V trimming: 6 bases; J trimming: 2 bases; junction bases outside the gene matches: 7. The CDR3 DNA follows: TGTGCCAGCAGGATAGGACAGGCGGGCAATCAGCCCCAGCATTTT. Translation: CASRIGQAGNQPQHF.

Regarding this clonotype: Here the CDR3 omits its conserved ending phenylalanine or tryptophan, so a read error is the likely source. This chain links TRBV29-1 with TRBJ1-1; D gene unclear. This CDR3 has 13 amino acids. Looked up from germline, CDR1 is SQVTM and CDR2 is ANQGSEA. V dropped 6 bases and J dropped 3 bases, with 14 bases sitting between them. CDR3 coding DNA: TGCAGCGTCAATCAAAGGCAGGACACTGAAGCTTTCTTG. It encodes CSVNQRQDTEAFL.

This clonotype was counted only a few times. The gene calls are TRBV7-2 and TRBJ2-2; maybe TRBD2 (7 bases). Trimming left V 5 bases short and J 6 bases short, with 13 bases between. CDR1 and CDR2 from the germline V gene are SGHTA and FQGNSA. The CDR3 has 14 residues. DNA of the CDR3: TGTGCCAGCAGCCACAGGGAGGGAGCCGGGGAGCTGTTTTTT. Its translation: CASSHREGAGELFF.

This clonotype was detected many times. The chain combines TRBV7-2 with TRBJ1-5; tentatively, D is TRBD1 (5 bases). V dropped 5 bases and J dropped 1 base, with 12 bases sitting between them. This CDR3 region has 15 residues. Germline V lookup: CDR1 SGHTA, CDR2 FQGNSA. CDR3 in amino acids: CASSLGGASNQPQHF. The CDR3 DNA reads TGTGCCAGCAGCCTTGGGGGAGCGAGCAATCAGCCCCAGCATTTT.

The chain employs TRBV11-3 and TRBJ2-2, with TRBD1 identical over 7 bases. The germline gives CDR1 SGHNT, CDR2 YENEEA. The CDR3 is made up of 15 amino acids. J was trimmed by 0 bases and V by 6 bases; bases with no gene match: 4. The CDR3 here is CASSSTGPNTGELFF. The DNA for the CDR3 is TGTGCCAGCAGTTCGACAGGGCCGAACACCGGGGAGCTGTTTTTT.

The chain links TRBV29-1 to TRBJ1-2; D not certain. This CDR3 spans 11 amino acids. Germline CDR1 reads SQVTM; CDR2 reads ANQGSEA. Trimming shortened V by 5 bases and J by 5 bases, and 9 bases separated the two germline ends. CDR3 bases: TGCAGCGTTCTGACTTCTTATGGCTACACCTTC. It is translated as CSVLTSYGYTF.

This clonotype was seen repeatedly, ten times or more. This chain joins TRBV7-2 and TRBJ2-3; D unclear. CDR1 is SGHTA and CDR2 is FQGNSA in the germline V gene. V shed 5 bases and J shed 4 bases, with 10 bases lying between them. The CDR3 sequence is 13 residues long. The CDR3 protein is CASSPRGADTQYF. The CDR3 DNA reads as TGTGCCAGCAGCCCTCGTGGGGCAGATACGCAGTATTTT.

In its sample, this clonotype was seen many times. The gene calls are TRBV19 and TRBJ2-1; TRBD2 matches 11 bases. The J segment lost 5 bases and the V segment lost 5 bases, leaving 8 bases of the junction unmatched. CDR1 is LNHDA, CDR2 SQIVND, per germline (reference sequence). The CDR3 runs to 16 residues. This CDR3 is CASSRLGTSGNNEQFF. The CDR3, as DNA: TGTGCCAGTAGTCGACTAGGGACTAGCGGAAACAATGAGCAGTTCTTC.

V is TRBV11-2 and J is TRBJ1-1, with TRBD1 as a possible D gene (5 bases). The germline V gene encodes CDR1 SGHAT and CDR2 FQNNGV. Between the trimmed V and J ends, which lost 5 bases and 4 bases, there was a span of 14 bases. This CDR3 is 14 amino acids long. The CDR3 DNA is TGTGCCAGCAGCCCCATTCGGGGGGGCACTGAAGCTTTCTTT. The encoded protein is CASSPIRGGTEAFF.

In its sample, this clonotype was seen a few times. The chain links TRBV7-3 to TRBJ2-2, with TRBD1 as a possible D gene (6 bases). Trimming cost V 6 bases and J 7 bases, with 18 bases left between them. The CDR3 covers 15 residues. Germline loops: CDR1 SGHTA, CDR2 FQGTGA. CDR3 DNA: TGTGCCAGCAGTCCGTCGGACAGTATGGTCGGGGAGCTGTTTTTT. Encoded protein: CASSPSDSMVGELFF.

The CDR3 coding sequence is TGTGCCAGCACCTCCGGAGGGCAGCCCCAGCATTTT. This codes for CASTSGGQPQHF. The rearrangement joins TRBV28 to TRBJ1-5; D ambiguous. Germline assignment: CDR1 MDHEN and CDR2 SYDVKM. CDR3 length equals 12 residues. Trimming stripped 7 bases from V and 7 bases from J, with 11 bases between.

On this clonotype itself: Mismatch with germline at one junction end may stem from a read error. The V call is TRBV7-9, the J call TRBJ2-5; 12 bases match TRBD2. Per the germline V gene, CDR1 is SEHNR and CDR2 is FQNEAQ (reference sequence). The CDR3 covers 15 residues. CDR3 sequence: CVSTIGTSGQETQYF. The CDR3 nucleotides read TGTGTCAGCACTATCGGGACTAGCGGGCAAGAGACCCAGTACTTC.